Listed below are T cell receptor beta chains from one sample, sequenced in a study of control samples from healthy donors and cancer patients. The data were produced by immunoSEQ multiplex PCR, yet TCRdb's version contains in-frame clones alone and is incomplete. The data contain approximately 140,000 clones, about 90% of them singletons. Material: PBMCs. Source of these receptors: a man aged 45-65 years with head and neck cancer. The CDR3 runs from the conserved cysteine through the conserved F or W. D genes are given only for firm matches. Expanded clones get a size class; other rows say once, few or many, or leave the size out.

V,D,size,J,DNA,CDR3
TRBV6-4,NA,NA,TRBJ1-2,TGTGCCAGCAGCCCCGGGACCGAGAACTATGGTGGCTACACCTTC,CASSPGTENYGGYTF
TRBV9,NA,NA,TRBJ2-1,TGTGCCAGCAGCTCCCGGGACTTGGCTGAGCAGTTCTTC,CASSSRDLAEQFF
TRBV18,TRBD1,few,TRBJ1-5,TGTGCCAGCTCACCAGGGGGACAGAATCAGCCCCAGCATTTT,CASSPGGQNQPQHF
TRBV5-4,NA,NA,TRBJ2-2,TGTGCCAGCAGCTTGGCGGGAGTAACCACCGGGGAGCTGTTTTTT,CASSLAGVTTGELFF
TRBV4-1,TRBD1,NA,TRBJ2-7,TGCGCCAGCAGCCCGGGACAGGCGTCCTACGAGCAGTACTTC,CASSPGQASYEQYF
TRBV10-1,NA,once,TRBJ2-3,TGCGCCAGCAGTGAGTCGAGTGGAGGGAGCACAGATACGCAGTATTTT,CASSESSGGSTDTQYF
TRBV7-8,TRBD1,NA,TRBJ1-5,TGTGCCAGCAGCTTAGGGGACAGAGATCAGCCCCAGCATTTT,CASSLGDRDQPQHF
TRBV5-1,NA,NA,TRBJ2-7,TGCGCCAGCAGCTTGGCCGGGACCGACCTCTACGAGCAGTACTTC,CASSLAGTDLYEQYF
TRBV9,TRBD1,NA,TRBJ1-1,TGTGCCAGCAGCGACCCGGGACAGGGTAAAGGGAACACTGAAGCTTTCTTT,CASSDPGQGKGNTEAFF
TRBV27,NA,few,TRBJ2-7,TGTGCCAGCAGTTTATCAAGACTATCTCACTCATCTTACGAGCAGTACTTC,CASSLSRLSHSSYEQYF
TRBV29-1,NA,NA,TRBJ1-1,TGCAGCGTTAGTCAGGACAAAGCTTTCTTT,CSVSQDKAFF
TRBV27,NA,NA,TRBJ2-7,TGTGCCAGCAGCAAACAGGGCCCTTTATACGAGCAGTACTTC,CASSKQGPLYEQYF
TRBV5-6,NA,NA,TRBJ2-7,TGTGCCAGCAGCTCCCCCGGGTACGAGCAGTACTTC,CASSSPGYEQYF
TRBV6-4,NA,NA,TRBJ2-1,TGTGCCAGCACACTTGTCAATGAGCAGTTCTTC,CASTLVNEQFF
TRBV2,NA,NA,TRBJ1-2,TGTGCCAGCAGCCGACAGCGGCGCTACACCTTC,CASSRQRRYTF
TRBV5-6,NA,NA,TRBJ2-5,TGTGCCAGCAGCTTGGGCACCCAAGAGACCCAGTACTTC,CASSLGTQETQYF
TRBV6-6,NA,NA,TRBJ1-5,TGTGCCAGCAGTTACGAAGGTAGCAATCAGCCCCAGCATTTT,CASSYEGSNQPQHF
TRBV18,TRBD1,NA,TRBJ2-1,TGTGCCAGCTCACCACCGGGACAGGGCCCCCCCAATGAGCAGTTCTTC,CASSPPGQGPPNEQFF
TRBV27,NA,once,TRBJ2-5,TGTGCCAGCAGGCTTGGTTCGGGGGCCGCGGAGACCCAGTACTTC,CASRLGSGAAETQYF
TRBV9,NA,NA,TRBJ2-1,TGTGCCAGCAGCGCCCTTCGGAACAATGAGCAGTTCTTC,CASSALRNNEQFF
TRBV3-1/TRBV3-2,NA,NA,TRBJ2-1,TGTGCCAGCGGCCCTCACGGTCAGGAGCAGTTCTTC,CASGPHGQEQFF
TRBV5-4,NA,NA,TRBJ1-6,TGTGCCACGGGAGACGAGGGGTTTTCACCCCTCCACTTT,CATGDEGFSPLHF
TRBV2,NA,NA,TRBJ2-7,TGTGCCAGCAGAAGGGGTGCCGAGCAGTACTTC,CASRRGAEQYF
TRBV9,NA,NA,TRBJ1-5,TGTGCCAGCAGCGTAACGGCAAATAGCAATCAGCCCCAGCATTTT,CASSVTANSNQPQHF
TRBV7-3,NA,NA,TRBJ1-2,TGTGCCAGCAGCTCGGGATCTTCCTCCCAGATCTATGGCTACACCTTC,CASSSGSSSQIYGYTF
TRBV7-8,NA,NA,TRBJ2-3,TGTGCCAGCAGCTTAAGCGGGCCTTACACAGATACGCAGTATTTT,CASSLSGPYTDTQYF
TRBV7-2,NA,NA,TRBJ2-7,TGTGCCAGCAGCTTTTCCGCCGAGCAGTACTTC,CASSFSAEQYF
TRBV30,NA,NA,TRBJ2-2,TGTGCCTGGAGTCAGGGCTTCACCGGGGAGCTGTTTTTT,CAWSQGFTGELFF
TRBV19,TRBD1,NA,TRBJ2-1,TGTGCCAGTAGTAGTGGGACAGGGAGGGCGAATGAGCAGTTCTTC,CASSSGTGRANEQFF
TRBV3-1/TRBV3-2,TRBD2,NA,TRBJ2-1,TGTGCCAGCAGCCAGACTAGCGGGAGAGTAAATGAGCAGTTCTTC,CASSQTSGRVNEQFF
TRBV10-3,NA,NA,TRBJ1-6,TGTGCCATCAGTGCGGGGAGCTCCTATAATTCACCCCTCCACTTT,CAISAGSSYNSPLHF
TRBV4-2,NA,once,TRBJ1-1,TGTGCCAGCAGCCAAGTTGGCCAGGGAAACACTGAAGCTTTCTTT,CASSQVGQGNTEAFF
TRBV4-1,NA,few,TRBJ2-7,TGCGCCAGCAGCCAAACCGCCTCCTACGAGCAGTACTTC,CASSQTASYEQYF
TRBV12-3/TRBV12-4,NA,NA,TRBJ1-1,TGTGCCAGCAGAGGCAATGAAGCTTTCTTT,CASRGNEAFF
TRBV28,NA,NA,TRBJ1-1,TGTGCCAGCGGTCTAAACACTGAAGCTTTCTTT,CASGLNTEAFF
TRBV28,TRBD1,NA,TRBJ1-6,TGTGCCAGCGGATACAGGGGGCAGCTTTCACCCCTCCACTTT,CASGYRGQLSPLHF
TRBV7-3,NA,NA,TRBJ2-3,TGTGCCAGCAGCTTAACCAGGGGTACGCAGTATTTT,CASSLTRGTQYF
TRBV5-1,NA,NA,TRBJ2-1,TGCGCCAGCAGTCAACCCTTACGGACAAGCAACAATGAGCAGTTCTTC,CASSQPLRTSNNEQFF
TRBV19,NA,once,TRBJ1-5,TGTGCCAGTAGCCTTAATTCCGGGACAAGGAATCAGCCCCAGCATTTT,CASSLNSGTRNQPQHF
TRBV6-5,TRBD2,NA,TRBJ2-7,TGTGCCAGCAGGGGGGGGAGCTACGAGCAGTACTTC,CASRGGSYEQYF
TRBV6-5,NA,NA,TRBJ1-1,TGTGCCAGTGCTATGAACACTGAAGCTTTCTTT,CASAMNTEAFF
TRBV3-1/TRBV3-2,TRBD1,many,TRBJ1-6,TGTGCCAGCAGCCAGAGGACAGGGATTAATTCACCCCTCCACTTT,CASSQRTGINSPLHF
TRBV12-5,TRBD1,NA,TRBJ2-3,TGTGCTAGTGGTTTGGGACAGGGTTGGGCAGATACGCAGTATTTT,CASGLGQGWADTQYF
TRBV3-1/TRBV3-2,TRBD2,NA,TRBJ2-1,TGTGCCAGCAGCCAAATGAGCGGGGGGGCCTTAGGCAATGAGCAGTTCTTC,CASSQMSGGALGNEQFF
TRBV19,TRBD1,NA,TRBJ1-2,TGTGCCAGTACCTCGAAAGATACAGGGGTCTATGGCTACACCTTC,CASTSKDTGVYGYTF
TRBV18,NA,NA,TRBJ2-7,TGTGCCAGCTCACCAGGTTCGGGACGTACTCCCTACGAGCAGTACTTC,CASSPGSGRTPYEQYF
TRBV29-1,NA,NA,TRBJ2-7,TGCAGCGTTGGGGGGAGCTACGAGCAGTACTTC,CSVGGSYEQYF